Below are 16 T cell receptor beta chains sequenced from a single sample in a study of long-term antiretroviral therapy in people with HIV. Samples were assayed with immunoSEQ v3.0 at survey level. Clones were read by immunoSEQ multiplex PCR, and TCRdb kept only the in-frame ones, dropping some. The sample carries approximately 35,000 clones, roughly 94% recorded once. Sequenced here: unsorted PBMCs, sampled around 5 years after starting antiretroviral therapy. The receptors stem from a woman aged 45-65 years with HIV.

This clone has only one observation. This sequence joins TRBV6-1 and TRBJ1-6; no firm D call. Trimming removed 2 bases from V and 8 bases from J, with 13 bases in between. Germline CDR1 is MNHNS and CDR2 is SASEGT. The CDR3 is made up of 15 amino acids. DNA of the CDR3: TGTGCCAGCAGTGAATTGGTTGGTGGAGATTCACCCCTCCACTTT. As protein: CASSELVGGDSPLHF.

The chain joins TRBV14 to TRBJ2-1; TRBD2 aligns across 7 bases. Germline values: CDR1 SGHDN, CDR2 FVKESK. The CDR3 has 14 amino acids. Germline trimming cut 3 bases from V and 7 bases from J; bases unmatched to any gene: 6. CDR3 DNA sequence: TGTGCCAGCAGCCACCGGACTAGTAGGAATGAGCAGTTCTTC. Its translation is CASSHRTSRNEQFF.

CDR3 DNA: TGTGCCAGCAGCCCCTTCCGTGGGGGGGCCCACGAGCAGTACTTC. Translating it yields CASSPFRGGAHEQYF. The V gene is TRBV7-2, the J gene TRBJ2-7; tentative D call: TRBD2 (7 bases). The V end was cut by 5 bases, the J end by 5 bases, with 19 bases between. CDR3 size: 15 residues. The germline V gene encodes CDR1 SGHTA and CDR2 FQGNSA.

The rearrangement links TRBV5-5 to TRBJ1-2, with 11 bases lining up with TRBD1. Trimming removed 4 bases from V and 7 bases from J; junction bases left unmatched: 9. CDR3 length: 15 amino acids. Per the germline V gene, CDR1 is SGHKS and CDR2 is YYEKEE (reference sequence). The CDR3, as DNA: TGTGCCAGCAGCCCGGGACAGGACAGGGGGCGTGGCTACACCTTC. Residues: CASSPGQDRGRGYTF.

The chain employs TRBV7-9 and TRBJ2-1; no clear D. V was pared by 1 base and J by 7 bases, with 8 bases between. The CDR3 extends over 13 amino acids. Germline-derived CDR1 and CDR2 are SEHNR and FQNEAQ (reference sequence). In nucleotides, the CDR3 is TGTGCCAGCAGCTTAGTCCTTAGAAATGAGCAGTTCTTC. Its protein product is CASSLVLRNEQFF.

The table lists this clone with a count of one. The chain uses TRBV6-5 and TRBJ1-5, with D maybe TRBD1 (6 bases). Germline CDR1 reads MNHEY; CDR2 reads SVGAGI. Trimming shortened V by 6 bases and J by 2 bases, and 14 bases separated the two germline ends. This CDR3 is 15 amino acids long. In DNA, the CDR3 is TGTGCCAGCAGACAAGGGGGGGCTGGCAATCAGCCCCAGCATTTT. It translates to CASRQGGAGNQPQHF.

The V call is TRBV29-1, the J call TRBJ1-1; the D is unclear. Germline V lookup: CDR1 SQVTM, CDR2 ANQGSEA. Trimming removed 4 bases from V and 3 bases from J, with 6 bases in between. This CDR3 is 11 amino acids long. The CDR3 here is CSVAWDTEAFF. The CDR3 DNA sequence: TGCAGCGTTGCTTGGGACACTGAAGCTTTCTTT.

The J gene is TRBJ2-5, the V gene TRBV19; 10 bases are shared with TRBD2. The CDR3 totals 19 residues. CDR1 is LNHDA, CDR2 SQIVND, per germline (reference sequence). The trim removed 0 bases at V and 0 bases at J, leaving 10 bases unmatched. The CDR3 DNA sequence: TGTGCCAGTAGTATAGACTTTGAGGCTAGCGGGGGTCACCAAGAGACCCAGTACTTC. Residues: CASSIDFEASGGHQETQYF.

The chain is built from TRBV11-3 and TRBJ2-1, with D possibly TRBD2 on 6 matching bases. The CDR3 contains 13 residues. Germline V gene data show CDR1 as SGHNT and CDR2 as YENEEA. Between the trimmed V and J ends, which lost 6 bases and 6 bases, there was a span of 12 bases. In DNA, the CDR3 is TGTGCCAGCAGACTGACAGCGGGCAATGAGCAGTTCTTC. Translated: CASRLTAGNEQFF.

The chain links TRBV5-6 to TRBJ1-1; TRBD1 agrees at 12 bases. Trimming at V came to 2 bases and at J to 6 bases, leaving 8 bases not matched to a gene. Germline CDR1 SGHDT, CDR2 YYEEEE. The CDR3 has 16 residues. CDR3 amino acids: CASSFGTGGPIAEAFF. As DNA, the CDR3 is TGTGCCAGCAGCTTCGGGACAGGGGGCCCGATAGCTGAAGCTTTCTTT.

This clone was observed once. The chain couples TRBV14 to TRBJ2-1, with TRBD2 as a possible D gene (5 bases). Trimming stripped 1 base from V and 4 bases from J, with 17 bases between. CDR3 size: 17 residues. Germline lookup yields CDR1 SGHDN and CDR2 FVKESK. The CDR3 nucleotides read TGTGCCAGCAGCCAAGTTTTTGAGGGCTTGAGTTACAATGAGCAGTTCTTC. The encoded protein is CASSQVFEGLSYNEQFF.

This chain joins TRBV25-1 and TRBJ2-5; no firm D call. The J call may not be correct, given that the DNA end is closer to TRBJ2-7. This CDR3 contains 11 residues. Per germline, CDR1 MGHDK and CDR2 SYGVNS. CDR3 nucleotide sequence: TGTGCCAGCAGTGTAAAGCACGAGCAGTACTTC. Encoded protein: CASSVKHEQYF.

The chain recombines TRBV6-1 with TRBJ2-3; D is perhaps TRBD2 (6 bases). Trimming cost V 6 bases and J 3 bases, with 13 bases left between them. Germline CDR1 is MNHNS and CDR2 is SASEGT. The CDR3 has 14 residues. CDR3 sequence (DNA): TGTGCCAGCAGCCCCAAAGGGAGGACAGATACGCAGTATTTT. This codes for CASSPKGRTDTQYF.

The chain has TRBV10-3 and TRBJ2-5; TRBD2 aligns across 13 bases. CDR1 and CDR2 from the germline V gene are ENHRY and SYGVKD. V shed 2 bases and J 3 bases; nucleotides not matched to a gene: 3. The CDR3 has 16 amino acids. CDR3 region: CAISERTSGGKETQYF. The CDR3, as DNA: TGTGCCATCAGTGAGCGGACTAGCGGGGGAAAAGAGACCCAGTACTTC.

The V gene is TRBV19, the J gene TRBJ2-1; the D is unclear. The CDR3 covers 12 residues. With 4 bases removed from V and 2 bases from J, the gap between germline ends came to 3 bases. Germline V gene lookup returns CDR1 LNHDA and CDR2 SQIVND (reference sequence). CDR3 residues: CASSTAYNEQFF. The CDR3 region has the DNA TGTGCCAGTAGTACCGCCTACAATGAGCAGTTCTTC.

The V call is TRBV7-3, the J call TRBJ2-3, with 8 bases lining up with TRBD2. The CDR3 runs to 14 residues. The J segment lost 4 bases and the V segment lost 3 bases, leaving 3 bases of the junction unmatched. Germline lookup yields CDR1 SGHTA and CDR2 FQGTGA. The CDR3 loop is CASSLGLEADTQYF. The CDR3 region has the DNA TGTGCCAGCAGCTTGGGACTAGAGGCAGATACGCAGTATTTT.